This T cell receptor (beta chain) appears in the sequencing data of a study of T cells of healthy individuals. Looked up from germline, CDR1 is MNHEY and CDR2 is SVGEGT. The CDR3 has 17 amino acids. V lost 6 bases and J lost 0, with 18 bases in between. This clonotype was found many times. TCRdb passed the 5' RACE reads through MiXCR, listing each CDR3 protein once. The table includes 63,000 or so distinct CDR3 sequences, 16% detected once. This sequence was found in a human donor in good health. The rearrangement joins TRBV6-2 or TRBV6-3 to TRBJ1-5; D possibly corresponds to TRBD1 (5 bases). The CDR3 spells CASRSWGGSNSNQPQHF. CDR3 coding DNA: TGTGCCAGCAGGAGCTGGGGGGGATCAAATAGCAATCAGCCCCAGCATTTT.